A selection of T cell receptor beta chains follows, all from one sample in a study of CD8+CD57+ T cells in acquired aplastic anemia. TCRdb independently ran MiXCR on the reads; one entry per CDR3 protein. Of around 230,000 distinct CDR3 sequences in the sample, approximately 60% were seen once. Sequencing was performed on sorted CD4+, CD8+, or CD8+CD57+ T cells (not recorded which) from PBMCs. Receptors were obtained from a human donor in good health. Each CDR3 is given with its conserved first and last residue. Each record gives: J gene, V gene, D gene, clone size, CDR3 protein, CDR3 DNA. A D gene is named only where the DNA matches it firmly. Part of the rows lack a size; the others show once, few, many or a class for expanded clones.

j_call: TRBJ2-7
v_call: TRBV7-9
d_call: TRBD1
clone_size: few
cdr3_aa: CASSSGTGYEQYF
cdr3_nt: TGTGCCAGCAGCTCGGGGACAGGCTACGAGCAGTACTTC

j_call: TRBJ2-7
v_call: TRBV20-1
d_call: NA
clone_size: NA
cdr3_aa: CSARDPLEQYF
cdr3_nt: TGCAGTGCTAGGGACCCCCTCGAGCAGTACTTC

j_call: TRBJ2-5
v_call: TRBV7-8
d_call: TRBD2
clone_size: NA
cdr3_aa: CASSPEGGGRAREAQYF
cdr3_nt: TGTGCCAGCAGCCCAGAGGGGGGCGGGAGGGCCCGTGAGGCCCAGTACTTC

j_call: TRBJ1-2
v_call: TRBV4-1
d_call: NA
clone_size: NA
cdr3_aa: CASSQGEVNGYTF
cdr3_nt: TGTGCCAGCAGCCAAGGGGAGGTTAACGGCTACACCTTC

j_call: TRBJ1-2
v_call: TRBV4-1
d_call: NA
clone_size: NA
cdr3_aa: CASSQARDSRVGYTF
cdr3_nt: TGCGCCAGCAGCCAAGCGCGTGACAGCCGGGTCGGCTACACCTTC

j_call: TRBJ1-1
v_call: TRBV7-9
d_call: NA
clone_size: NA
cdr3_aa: CASSLKAPVAEAFF
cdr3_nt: TGTGCCAGCAGCTTAAAGGCCCCGGTCGCTGAAGCTTTCTTT

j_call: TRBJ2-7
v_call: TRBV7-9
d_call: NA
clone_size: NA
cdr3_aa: CASSLSPIEQYF
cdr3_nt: TGTGCCAGCAGCTTAAGCCCTATAGAGCAGTACTTC

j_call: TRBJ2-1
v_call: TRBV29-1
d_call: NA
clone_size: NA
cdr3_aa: CSQVAGLLSEQFF
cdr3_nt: TGCAGCCAAGTAGCAGGACTACTGAGTGAGCAGTTCTTC

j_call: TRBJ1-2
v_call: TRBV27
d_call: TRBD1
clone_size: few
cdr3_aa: CASSLTGTGNGYTF
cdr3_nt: TGTGCCAGCAGCCTAACCGGGACAGGGAATGGCTACACCTTC

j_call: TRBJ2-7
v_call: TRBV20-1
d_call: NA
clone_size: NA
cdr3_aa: CSARVPGDYEQYF
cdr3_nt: TGCAGTGCTAGAGTTCCGGGGGATTACGAGCAGTACTTC

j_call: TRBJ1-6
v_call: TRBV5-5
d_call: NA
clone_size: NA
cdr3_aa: CASSLLGGDFNSPLHF
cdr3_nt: TGTGCCAGCAGCTTGTTGGGGGGCGACTTCAACTCACCCCTCCACTTT

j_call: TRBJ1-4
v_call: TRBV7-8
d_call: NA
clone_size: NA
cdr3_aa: CASSLGGRNEKLFF
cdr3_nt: TGTGCCAGCAGCTTAGGAGGGAGGAATGAAAAACTGTTTTTT

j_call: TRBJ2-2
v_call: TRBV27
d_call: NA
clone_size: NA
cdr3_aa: CASSLSVSGELFF
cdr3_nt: TGTGCCAGCAGTTTATCAGTGAGCGGGGAGCTGTTTTTT

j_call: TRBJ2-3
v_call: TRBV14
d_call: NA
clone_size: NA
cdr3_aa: CASSQQPGSQGSKYF
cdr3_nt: TGTGCCAGCAGCCAACAGCCAGGGAGCCAGGGGAGTAAATATTTT

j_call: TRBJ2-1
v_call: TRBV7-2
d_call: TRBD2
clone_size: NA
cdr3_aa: CASSVGTSGYNEHFF
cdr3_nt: TGTGCCAGCAGCGTAGGGACTAGCGGGTACAATGAGCATTTCTTC

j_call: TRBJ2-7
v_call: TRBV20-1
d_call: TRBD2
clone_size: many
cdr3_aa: CSARASGRGYEQYF
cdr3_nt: TGCAGTGCTAGAGCTAGCGGGAGAGGGTACGAGCAGTACTTC

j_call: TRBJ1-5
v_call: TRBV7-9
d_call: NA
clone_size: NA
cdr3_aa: CASSLAGHSNQPQHF
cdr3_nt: TGTGCCAGCAGCTTAGCGGGCCATAGCAATCAGCCCCAGCATTTT

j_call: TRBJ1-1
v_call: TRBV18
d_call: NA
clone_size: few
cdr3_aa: CASSLSSGTEAFF
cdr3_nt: TGTGCCAGCTCACTCTCCTCGGGCACTGAAGCTTTCTTT

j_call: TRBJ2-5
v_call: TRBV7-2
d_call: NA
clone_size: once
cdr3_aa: CASSEGRGVSYGQYF
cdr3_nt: TGTGCCAGCAGTGAAGGCCGCGGGGTCTCCTACGGGCAGTACTTC

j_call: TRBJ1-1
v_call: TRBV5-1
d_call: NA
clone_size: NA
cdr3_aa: CASSPGGLDTEAFF
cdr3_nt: TGCGCCAGCAGCCCCGGGGGGTTAGACACTGAAGCTTTCTTT

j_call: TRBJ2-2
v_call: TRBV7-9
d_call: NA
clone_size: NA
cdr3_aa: CASSLEGGAGELFF
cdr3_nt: TGTGCCAGCAGCTTAGAGGGCGGGGCCGGGGAGCTGTTTTTT

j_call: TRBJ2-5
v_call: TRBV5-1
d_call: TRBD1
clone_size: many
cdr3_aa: CASSLEAGGNQETQYF
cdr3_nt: TGCGCCAGCAGCTTGGAAGCAGGGGGTAACCAAGAGACCCAGTACTTC

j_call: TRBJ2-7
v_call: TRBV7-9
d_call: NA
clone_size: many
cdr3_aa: CASSSVTGTPYEQYF
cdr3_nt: TGTGCCAGCAGCTCAGTAACCGGGACACCCTACGAGCAGTACTTC

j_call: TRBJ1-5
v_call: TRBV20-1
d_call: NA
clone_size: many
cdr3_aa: CSAAGGNLNQPQHF
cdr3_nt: TGCAGTGCTGCCGGGGGGAACCTCAATCAGCCCCAGCATTTT

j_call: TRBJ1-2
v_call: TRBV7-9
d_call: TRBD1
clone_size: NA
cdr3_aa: CASSSPRDSDGYTF
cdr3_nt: TGTGCCAGCAGTTCACCCAGGGACAGTGATGGCTACACCTTC

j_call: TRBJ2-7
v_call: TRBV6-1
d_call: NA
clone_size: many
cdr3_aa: CASTSAYDYEQYF
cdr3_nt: TGTGCCAGCACGAGCGCCTATGACTACGAGCAGTACTTC

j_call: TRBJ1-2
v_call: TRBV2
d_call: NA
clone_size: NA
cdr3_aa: CASRLASGASLYGYTF
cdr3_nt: TGTGCCAGCAGGCTAGCTTCAGGGGCTTCACTCTATGGCTACACCTTC

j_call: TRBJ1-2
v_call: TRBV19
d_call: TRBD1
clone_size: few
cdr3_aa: CASSKGGRGLVGYTF
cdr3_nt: TGTGCCAGTAGTAAAGGAGGCAGGGGGCTTGTTGGCTACACCTTC

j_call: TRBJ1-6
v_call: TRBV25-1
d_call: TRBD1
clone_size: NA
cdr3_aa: CATSNVGQGAWGNSPLHF
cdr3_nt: TGTGCCACCTCAAACGTGGGACAGGGGGCCTGGGGTAATTCACCCCTCCACTTT

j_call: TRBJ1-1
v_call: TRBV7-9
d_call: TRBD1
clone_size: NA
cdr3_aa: CASIGQVNTEAFF
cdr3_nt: TGTGCCAGCATCGGACAGGTAAACACTGAAGCTTTCTTT

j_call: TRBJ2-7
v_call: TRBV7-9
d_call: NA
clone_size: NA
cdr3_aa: CASSFLTGSYEQYF
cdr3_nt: TGTGCCAGCAGCTTTTTGACAGGATCCTACGAGCAGTACTTC

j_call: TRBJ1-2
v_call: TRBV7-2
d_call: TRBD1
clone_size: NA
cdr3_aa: CASSRTGDGYTF
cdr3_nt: TGTGCCAGCAGCAGGACAGGGGATGGCTACACCTTC

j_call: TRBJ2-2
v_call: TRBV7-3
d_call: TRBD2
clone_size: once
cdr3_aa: CASSLAGGTNAGELFF
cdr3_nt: TGTGCCAGCAGCTTAGCGGGGGGGACGAACGCCGGGGAGCTGTTTTTT

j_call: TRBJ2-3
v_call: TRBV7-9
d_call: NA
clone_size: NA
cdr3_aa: CASSLAPATDTQYF
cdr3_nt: TGTGCCAGCAGCTTAGCTCCAGCTACAGATACGCAGTATTTT

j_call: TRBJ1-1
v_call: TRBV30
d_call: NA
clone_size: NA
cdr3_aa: CAWMVNTEAFF
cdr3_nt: TGTGCCTGGATGGTTAACACTGAAGCTTTCTTT

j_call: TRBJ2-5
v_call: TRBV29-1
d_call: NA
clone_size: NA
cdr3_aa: CSVEGDQYF
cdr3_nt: TGCAGCGTTGAAGGGGACCAGTACTTC

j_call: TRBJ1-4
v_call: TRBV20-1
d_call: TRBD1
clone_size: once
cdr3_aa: CSAREDRGNEKLFF
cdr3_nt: TGCAGTGCTAGAGAGGACAGGGGTAATGAAAAACTGTTTTTT

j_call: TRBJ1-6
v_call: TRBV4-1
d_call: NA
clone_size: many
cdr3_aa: CASSHQGGNSPLHF
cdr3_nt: TGCGCCAGCAGCCATCAGGGTGGCAATTCACCCCTCCACTTT

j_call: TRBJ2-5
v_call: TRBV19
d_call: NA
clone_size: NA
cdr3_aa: CASSIGPEGAETQYF
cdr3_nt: TGTGCCAGTAGTATAGGCCCGGAGGGGGCAGAGACCCAGTACTTC

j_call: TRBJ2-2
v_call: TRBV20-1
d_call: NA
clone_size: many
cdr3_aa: CSARSDSNTGELFF
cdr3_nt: TGCAGTGCTAGATCGGACTCGAACACCGGGGAGCTGTTTTTT

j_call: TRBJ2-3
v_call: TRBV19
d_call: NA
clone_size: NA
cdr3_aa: CASRTPSTDTQYF
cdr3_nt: TGTGCCAGTCGGACGCCTAGCACAGATACGCAGTATTTT

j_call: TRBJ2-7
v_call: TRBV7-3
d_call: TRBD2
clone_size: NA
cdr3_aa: CASRQAGGPYEQYF
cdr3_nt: TGTGCCAGCAGACAAGCGGGAGGGCCCTACGAGCAGTACTTC